The clone carrying this T cell receptor beta chain was counted a few times. The target antigen is unknown. Study processing details: Using the CDR3 differences seen across clinicopathological groups, the authors built a distant-metastasis classifier for papillary thyroid cancer, which was meant to discriminate distant-metastatic patients. TCRdb re-called the PCR reads via MiXCR. These V and J calls rely on TCRdb rather than the paper's analysis. The repertoire has several thousand clones, about 30% of them found once; the top ten carry about 25%. Patients underwent thyroid surgery, and none had received any treatment before it. The data originate from a study of metastatic and nonmetastatic thyroid tumors. Looking at the study overall: Malignant thyroid and benign thyroid patients provided blood and tumor or nodule tissue whose repertoires were compared.

Whole-study results and caveats: As reported, TCR beta diversity in blood and tumor was significantly higher in malignant thyroid tumors than in benign nodules.

V lost 5 bases, J lost 4 bases, and 30 bases lay in between. Germline V gene data show CDR1 as MDHEN and CDR2 as SYDVKM. This CDR3 comprises 19 residues. The V gene is TRBV28, the J gene TRBJ2-7; weak D call: TRBD2 (6 bases). Sequenced sample: adjacent normal tissue. This receptor was identified in a female donor with papillary thyroid cancer or a benign thyroid nodule (not recorded which). Some clones in this sample may be carry-over from other donors' samples. The CDR3, as DNA: TGTGCCAGCAGTCCCGAAGATACAAGCGGAGGGCAGGGCGTATACGAGCAGTACTTC. As protein: CASSPEDTSGGQGVYEQYF. Complete variable domain (other parts from reference TRBV28 and TRBJ2-7): DVKVTQSSRYLVKRTGEKVFLECVQDMDHENMFWYRQDPGLGLRLIYFSYDVKMKEKGDIPEGYSVSREKKERFSLILESASTNQTSMYLCASSPEDTSGGQGVYEQYFGPGTRLTVT.